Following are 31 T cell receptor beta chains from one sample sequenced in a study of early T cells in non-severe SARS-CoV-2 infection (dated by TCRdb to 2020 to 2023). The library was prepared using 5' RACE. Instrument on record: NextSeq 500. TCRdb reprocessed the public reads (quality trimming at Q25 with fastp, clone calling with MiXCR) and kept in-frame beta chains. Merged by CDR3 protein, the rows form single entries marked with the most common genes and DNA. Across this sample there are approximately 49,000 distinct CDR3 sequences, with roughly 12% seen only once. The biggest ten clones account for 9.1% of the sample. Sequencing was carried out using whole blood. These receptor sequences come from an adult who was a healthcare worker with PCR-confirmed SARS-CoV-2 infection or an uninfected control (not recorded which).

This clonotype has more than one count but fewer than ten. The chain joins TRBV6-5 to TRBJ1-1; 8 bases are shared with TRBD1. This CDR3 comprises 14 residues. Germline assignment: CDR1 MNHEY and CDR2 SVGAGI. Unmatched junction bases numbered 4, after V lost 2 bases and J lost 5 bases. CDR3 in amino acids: CASSYARGLTEAFF. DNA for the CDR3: TGTGCCAGCAGTTACGCCAGGGGGCTTACTGAAGCTTTCTTT.

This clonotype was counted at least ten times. CDR3 bases: TGTGCCACCCAGGGCTTAACCGGGGAGCTGTTTTTT. Amino acids: CATQGLTGELFF. This chain uses TRBV2 with TRBJ2-2; TRBD1 is a possible D gene (5 bases). The CDR3 has 12 amino acids. Germline CDR1 is SNHLY and CDR2 is FYNNEI. The V end lost 10 bases, the J end lost 5 bases, and 11 bases lay between the germline ends. Based on the CDR3 plus reference TRBV2 and TRBJ2-2, the full variable domain is EPEVTQTPSHQVTQMGQEVILRCVPISNHLYFYWYRQILGQKVEFLVSFYNNEISEKSEIFDDQFSVERPDGSNFTLKIRSTKLEDSAMYFCATQGLTGELFFGEGSRLTVL.

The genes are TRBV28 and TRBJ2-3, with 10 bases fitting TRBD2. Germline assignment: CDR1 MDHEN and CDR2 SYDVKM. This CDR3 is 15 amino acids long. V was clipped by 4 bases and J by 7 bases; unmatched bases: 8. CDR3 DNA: TGTGCCAGCAGTTCAACCTCTAGCGGGGGTTATACGCAGTATTTT. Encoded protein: CASSSTSSGGYTQYF. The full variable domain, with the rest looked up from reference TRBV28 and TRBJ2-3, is DVKVTQSSRYLVKRTGEKVFLECVQDMDHENMFWYRQDPGLGLRLIYFSYDVKMKEKGDIPEGYSVSREKKERFSLILESASTNQTSMYLCASSSTSSGGYTQYFGPGTRLTVL.

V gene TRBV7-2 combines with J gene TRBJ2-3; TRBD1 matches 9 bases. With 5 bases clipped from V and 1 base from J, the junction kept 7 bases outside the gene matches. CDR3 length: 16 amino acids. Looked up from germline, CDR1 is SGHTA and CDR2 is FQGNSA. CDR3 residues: CASSSTGTGRTDTQYF. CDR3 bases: TGTGCCAGCAGCAGCACCGGGACAGGGCGCACAGATACGCAGTATTTT.

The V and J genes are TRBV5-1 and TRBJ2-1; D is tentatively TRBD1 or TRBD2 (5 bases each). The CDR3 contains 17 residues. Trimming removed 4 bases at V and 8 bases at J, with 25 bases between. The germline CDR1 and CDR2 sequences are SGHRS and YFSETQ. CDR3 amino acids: CASSQFPGTQADDEQFF. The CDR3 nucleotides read TGCGCCAGCAGCCAATTCCCCGGGACGCAAGCGGACGATGAGCAGTTCTTC.

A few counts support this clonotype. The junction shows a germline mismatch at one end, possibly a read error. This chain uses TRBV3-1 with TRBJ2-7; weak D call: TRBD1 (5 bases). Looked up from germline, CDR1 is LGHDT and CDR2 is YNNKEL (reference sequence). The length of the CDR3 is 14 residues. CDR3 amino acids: CASSQVQGEYGQYF. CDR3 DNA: TGTGCCAGCAGCCAAGTCCAGGGCGAATACGGGCAGTACTTC.

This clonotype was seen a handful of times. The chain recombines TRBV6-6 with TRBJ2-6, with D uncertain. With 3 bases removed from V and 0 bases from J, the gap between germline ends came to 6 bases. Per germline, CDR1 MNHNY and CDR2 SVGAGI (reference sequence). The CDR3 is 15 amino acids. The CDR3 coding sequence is TGTGCCAGCAGTTATCAGTCCTCTGGGGCCAACGTCCTGACTTTC. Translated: CASSYQSSGANVLTF.

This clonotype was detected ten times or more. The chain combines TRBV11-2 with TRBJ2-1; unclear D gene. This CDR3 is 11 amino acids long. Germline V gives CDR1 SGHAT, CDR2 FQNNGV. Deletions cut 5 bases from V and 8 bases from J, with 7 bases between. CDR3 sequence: CASSVWDEQFF. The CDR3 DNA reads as TGTGCCAGCAGCGTCTGGGATGAGCAGTTCTTC.

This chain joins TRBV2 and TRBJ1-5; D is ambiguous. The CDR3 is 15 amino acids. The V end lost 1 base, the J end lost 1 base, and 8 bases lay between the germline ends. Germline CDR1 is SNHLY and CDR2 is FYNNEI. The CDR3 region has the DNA TGTGCCAGCAGTGAAGACAGACTCAGCAATCAGCCCCAGCATTTT. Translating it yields CASSEDRLSNQPQHF.

Written as DNA, the CDR3 is TGTGCCAGCAGCCAAGGGAGCGGGAGAATGAGGGACGAGCAGTACTTC. It yields the protein CASSQGSGRMRDEQYF. The chain joins TRBV4-2 to TRBJ2-7; 8 bases map to TRBD2. The germline CDR1 and CDR2 sequences are LGHNA and YNFKEQ. V shed 1 base, J shed 5 bases, and the junction held 10 bases outside the gene matches. CDR3 length equals 16 residues.

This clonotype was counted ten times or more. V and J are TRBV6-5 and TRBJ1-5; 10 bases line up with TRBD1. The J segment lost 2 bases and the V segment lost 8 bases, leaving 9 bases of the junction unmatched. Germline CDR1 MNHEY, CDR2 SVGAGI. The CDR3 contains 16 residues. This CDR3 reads CASGTGALLGNQPQHF. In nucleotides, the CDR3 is TGTGCCAGCGGGACAGGGGCCCTTTTGGGCAATCAGCCCCAGCATTTT.

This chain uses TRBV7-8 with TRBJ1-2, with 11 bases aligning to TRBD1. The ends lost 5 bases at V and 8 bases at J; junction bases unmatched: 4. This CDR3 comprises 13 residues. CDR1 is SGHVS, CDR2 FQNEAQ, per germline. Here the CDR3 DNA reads TGTGCCAGCAGCCCGGACAGGGGGCAAGGCTACACCTTC. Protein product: CASSPDRGQGYTF.

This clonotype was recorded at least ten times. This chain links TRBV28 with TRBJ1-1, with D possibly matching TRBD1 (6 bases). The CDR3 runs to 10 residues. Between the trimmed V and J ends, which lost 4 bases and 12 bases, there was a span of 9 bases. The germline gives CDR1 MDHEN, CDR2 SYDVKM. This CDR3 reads CASSSGTTFF. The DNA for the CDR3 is TGTGCCAGCAGTTCCGGGACAACTTTCTTT.

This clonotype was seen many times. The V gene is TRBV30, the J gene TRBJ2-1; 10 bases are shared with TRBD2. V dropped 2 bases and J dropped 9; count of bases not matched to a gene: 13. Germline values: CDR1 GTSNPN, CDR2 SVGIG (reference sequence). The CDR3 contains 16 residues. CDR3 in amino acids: CAWSKLAGSRGGEQFF. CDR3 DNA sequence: TGTGCCTGGAGTAAACTAGCGGGATCCCGTGGAGGTGAGCAGTTCTTC.

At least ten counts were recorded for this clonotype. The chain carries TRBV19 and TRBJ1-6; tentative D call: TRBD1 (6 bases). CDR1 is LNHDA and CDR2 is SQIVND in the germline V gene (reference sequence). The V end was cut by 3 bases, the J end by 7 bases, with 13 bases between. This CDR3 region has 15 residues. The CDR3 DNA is TGTGCCAGTAGTATCTGGGACACCGAAAATTCACCCCTCCACTTT. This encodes CASSIWDTENSPLHF.

In DNA, the CDR3 is TGTGCCAGCAGCCAAGATTACGGAGCGGGGCAGTTCTTC. It is translated as CASSQDYGAGQFF. The V and J genes are TRBV3-1 and TRBJ2-1; D possibly corresponds to TRBD2 (6 bases). V was pared by 0 bases and J by 12 bases, with 12 bases between. The CDR3 has 13 amino acids. CDR1 and CDR2 (germline): LGHDT, YNNKEL (reference sequence).

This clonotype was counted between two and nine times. Here the CDR3 reads CASSQEGTLYEQYF. The CDR3 DNA is TGCGCCAGCAGCCAAGAAGGGACCCTCTACGAGCAGTACTTC. The chain employs TRBV4-1 and TRBJ2-7, with D possibly called TRBD1 or TRBD2 (5 bases each). V was shortened by 0 bases and J by 3 bases, with 9 bases between the two germline ends. Per germline, CDR1 MGHRA and CDR2 YSYEKL. CDR3 length equals 14 residues.

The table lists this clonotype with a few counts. Here the CDR3 reads CASSPPGGHSTDTQYF. The CDR3 nucleotides are TGTGCCAGCAGCCCCCCCGGAGGGCACTCCACAGATACGCAGTATTTT. The chain is built from TRBV28 and TRBJ2-3; D possibly corresponds to TRBD2 (6 bases). The V end lost 6 bases, the J end lost 2 bases, and 18 bases lay between the germline ends. CDR1 is MDHEN and CDR2 is SYDVKM in the germline V gene. The CDR3 totals 16 residues.

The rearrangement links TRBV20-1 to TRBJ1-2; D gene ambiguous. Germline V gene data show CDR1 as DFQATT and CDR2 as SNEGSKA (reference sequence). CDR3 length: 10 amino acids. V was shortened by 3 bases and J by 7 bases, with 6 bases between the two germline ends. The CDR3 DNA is TGCAGTGCTAGTGGATCTGGCTACACCTTC. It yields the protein CSASGSGYTF.

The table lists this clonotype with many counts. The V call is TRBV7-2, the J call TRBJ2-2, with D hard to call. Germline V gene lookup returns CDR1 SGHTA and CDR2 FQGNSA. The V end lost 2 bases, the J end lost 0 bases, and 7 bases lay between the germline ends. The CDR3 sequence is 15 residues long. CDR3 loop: CASSLIHPNTGELFF. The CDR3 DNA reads TGTGCCAGCAGCTTAATACACCCGAACACCGGGGAGCTGTTTTTT.

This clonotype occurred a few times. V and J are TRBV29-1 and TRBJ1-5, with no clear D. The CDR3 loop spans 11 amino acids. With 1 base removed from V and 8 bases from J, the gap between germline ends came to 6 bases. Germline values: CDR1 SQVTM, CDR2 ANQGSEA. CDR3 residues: CSVEGPEPQHF. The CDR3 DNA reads TGCAGCGTTGAAGGGCCGGAGCCCCAGCATTTT.

As DNA, the CDR3 is TGTGCCAGCAGCCCCAGACAGGGGGCCACAGATACGCAGTATTTT. Amino acids: CASSPRQGATDTQYF. This chain uses TRBV5-4 with TRBJ2-3, with 10 bases aligning to TRBD1. V shed 4 bases, J shed 2 bases, and the junction held 4 bases outside the gene matches. Germline V gives CDR1 SGHNT, CDR2 YYREEE (reference sequence). The CDR3 has 15 amino acids.

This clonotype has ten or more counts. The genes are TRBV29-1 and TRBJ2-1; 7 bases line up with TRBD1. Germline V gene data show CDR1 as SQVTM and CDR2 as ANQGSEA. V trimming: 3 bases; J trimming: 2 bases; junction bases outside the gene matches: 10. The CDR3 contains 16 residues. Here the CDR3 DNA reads TGCAGCGTTGAGGGCGCAGAAGGGGGCCCCTACAATGAGCAGTTCTTC. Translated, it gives CSVEGAEGGPYNEQFF.

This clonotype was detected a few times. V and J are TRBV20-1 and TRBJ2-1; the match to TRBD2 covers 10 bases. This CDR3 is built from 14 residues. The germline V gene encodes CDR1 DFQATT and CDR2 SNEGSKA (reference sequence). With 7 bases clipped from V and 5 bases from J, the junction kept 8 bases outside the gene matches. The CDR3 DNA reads TGCAGTGTTATTAGCGGGGGGCCAGACAATGAGCAGTTCTTC. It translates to CSVISGGPDNEQFF.

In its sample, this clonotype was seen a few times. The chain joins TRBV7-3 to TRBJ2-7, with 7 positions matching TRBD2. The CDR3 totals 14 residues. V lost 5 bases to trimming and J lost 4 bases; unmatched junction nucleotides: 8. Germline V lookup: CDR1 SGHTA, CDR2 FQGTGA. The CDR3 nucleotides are TGTGCCAGCAGCCCCAGCGGGGCCTTTTACGAGCAGTACTTC. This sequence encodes CASSPSGAFYEQYF.

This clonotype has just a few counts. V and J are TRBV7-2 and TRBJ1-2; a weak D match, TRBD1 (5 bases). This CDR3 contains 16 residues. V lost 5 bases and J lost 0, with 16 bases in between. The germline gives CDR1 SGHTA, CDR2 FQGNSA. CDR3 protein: CASSPRGSQANYGYTF. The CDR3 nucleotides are TGTGCCAGCAGCCCCCGGGGGAGTCAAGCTAACTATGGCTACACCTTC.

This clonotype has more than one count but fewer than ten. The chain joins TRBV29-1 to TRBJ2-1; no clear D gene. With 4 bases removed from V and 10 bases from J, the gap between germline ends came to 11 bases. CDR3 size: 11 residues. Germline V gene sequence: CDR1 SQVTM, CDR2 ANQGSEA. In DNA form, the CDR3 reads TGCAGCGTTGTCCCTATGATGGAGCAGTTCTTC. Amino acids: CSVVPMMEQFF.

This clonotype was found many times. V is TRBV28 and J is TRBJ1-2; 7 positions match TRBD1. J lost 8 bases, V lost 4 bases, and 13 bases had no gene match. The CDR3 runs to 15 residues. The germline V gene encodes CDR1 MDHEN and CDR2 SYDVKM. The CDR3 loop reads CASSSQGELVRGYTF. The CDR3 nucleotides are TGTGCCAGCAGTTCGCAGGGGGAGTTGGTCAGAGGCTACACCTTC.

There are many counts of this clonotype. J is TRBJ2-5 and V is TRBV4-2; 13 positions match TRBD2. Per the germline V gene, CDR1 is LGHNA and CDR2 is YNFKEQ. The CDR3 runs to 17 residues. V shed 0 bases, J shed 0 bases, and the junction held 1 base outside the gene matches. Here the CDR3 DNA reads TGTGCCAGCAGCCAAGAACTAGCGGGGGGGAACCAAGAGACCCAGTACTTC. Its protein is CASSQELAGGNQETQYF.

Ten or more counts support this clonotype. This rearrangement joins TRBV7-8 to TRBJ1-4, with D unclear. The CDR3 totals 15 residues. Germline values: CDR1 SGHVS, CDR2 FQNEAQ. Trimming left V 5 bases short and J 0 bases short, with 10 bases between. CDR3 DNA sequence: TGTGCCAGCAGCCCTACCCCCGCAACTAATGAAAAACTGTTTTTT. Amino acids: CASSPTPATNEKLFF.

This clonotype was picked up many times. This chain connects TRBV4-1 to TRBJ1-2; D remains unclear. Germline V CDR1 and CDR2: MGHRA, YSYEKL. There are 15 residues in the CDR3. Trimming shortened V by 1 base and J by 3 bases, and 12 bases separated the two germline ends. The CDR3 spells CASSQVTGSDYGYTF. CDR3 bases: TGCGCCAGCAGCCAAGTTACGGGATCTGACTATGGCTACACCTTC.